The T cell receptor beta chain described here comes from a study of control samples from healthy donors and cancer patients. The table came from immunoSEQ multiplex PCR; TCRdb's copy has only in-frame clones and leaves some out. The sample lists 150,000 or so clones; around 95% were seen once. This CDR3 comprises 14 residues. Losses at the gene ends were 7 bases for V and 8 bases for J; bases not matched to a gene: 9. Germline V gives CDR1 SNHLY, CDR2 FYNNEI. The V gene is TRBV2, the J gene TRBJ2-3; TRBD2 agrees at 10 bases. The sample comprised blood. The source is a woman in her thirties or forties in good health. CDR3 coding DNA: TGTGCCAGCACCAAGGCGGCTAGCGGGGGTACGCAGTATTTT. Protein sequence: CASTKAASGGTQYF.